Presented here are 31 T cell receptor beta chains from one specimen sequenced in a study of cytomegalovirus exposure and HLA in healthy donors. The PCR made use of 60 Vbeta and 13 Jbeta primers. The protocol was immunoSEQ multiplex PCR, while the TCRdb copy is restricted to in-frame clones and leaves out a portion. The sample carries 100,000 to 150,000 clones, around 78% recorded once. The sample consisted of PBMCs. The receptors were sampled from a middle-aged woman in good health and CMV-seronegative.

Remarks on this clone: The same CDR3 can be traced to other DNA sequences in this sample. As DNA, the CDR3 is TGTGCCAGCAGCTTAGAGTTGGCGGGAGGGGGGAACATTCAGTACTTC. This translates into CASSLELAGGGNIQYF. This chain links TRBV11-1 with TRBJ2-4; 9 bases map to TRBD2. The length of the CDR3 is 16 residues. The germline V gene encodes CDR1 SGHAT and CDR2 FQDESV (reference sequence). V lost 1 base, J lost 7 bases, and 8 bases stayed unmatched.

The V gene is TRBV23-1, the J gene TRBJ2-2; TRBD2 aligns across 15 bases. TRBV23-1 is labeled an ORF, and its function is uncertain. Trimming cost V 3 bases and J 5 bases; bases outside gene matches: 4. This CDR3 spans 17 amino acids. CDR3 DNA: TGCGCCAGCAGTCACGGACTAGCGGGAGGGTGGACCGGGGAGCTGTTTTTT. It is translated as CASSHGLAGGWTGELFF.

V usage is TRBV5-1 and J usage is TRBJ1-1; TRBD1 matches at 8 bases. The CDR3 runs to 16 residues. V dropped 0 bases and J dropped 0; count of bases not matched to a gene: 4. Germline assignment: CDR1 SGHRS and CDR2 YFSETQ. CDR3 sequence (DNA): TGCGCCAGCAGCTTGGCCCTACAGGGGGTGAACACTGAAGCTTTCTTT. Encoded protein: CASSLALQGVNTEAFF.

This clone was observed a few times. The chain is built from TRBV7-8 and TRBJ2-7, with TRBD2 matching over 11 bases. CDR1 is SGHVS, CDR2 FQNEAQ, per germline. V was pared by 5 bases and J by 0 bases, with 12 bases of the junction left unmatched. This CDR3 is 18 amino acids long. The CDR3 protein is CASSALLAGGPSSYEQYF. The CDR3 DNA is TGTGCCAGCAGCGCACTTCTAGCGGGAGGACCGAGCTCCTACGAGCAGTACTTC.

The chain employs TRBV5-4 and TRBJ2-7; 10 nucleotides agree with TRBD2. Looked up from germline, CDR1 is SGHNT and CDR2 is YYREEE (reference sequence). The CDR3 has 16 residues. V lost 4 bases and J lost 5; bases outside the gene matches: 12. The CDR3 here is CASSPSLAGRHDEQYF. The DNA of the CDR3 is TGTGCCAGCAGCCCTTCACTAGCGGGAAGACACGACGAGCAGTACTTC.

J is TRBJ2-2 and V is TRBV5-1, with D possibly TRBD2 on 5 matching bases. Germline values: CDR1 SGHRS, CDR2 YFSETQ. V was clipped by 7 bases and J by 6 bases, with 19 bases between them. The CDR3 covers 15 residues. This chain's CDR3 is CASASAVGVPGELFF. In DNA, the CDR3 is TGCGCCAGCGCTTCTGCGGTCGGGGTCCCCGGGGAGCTGTTTTTT.

The chain joins TRBV19 to TRBJ2-7, with 12 bases aligning to TRBD1. J gave up 5 bases and V 4 bases, and 6 bases lay outside the gene matches. The CDR3 totals 15 residues. Germline CDR1 is LNHDA and CDR2 is SQIVND (reference sequence). DNA for the CDR3: TGTGCCAGTAGTACACCGGGACAGGGGGCCAACGAGCAGTACTTC. Amino acid sequence: CASSTPGQGANEQYF.

The rearrangement joins TRBV2 to TRBJ2-1; TRBD2 is a possible D gene (7 bases). There are 14 residues in the CDR3. Germline assignment: CDR1 SNHLY and CDR2 FYNNEI. The V end was cut by 6 bases, the J end by 9 bases, with 18 bases between. The CDR3 region is CASSLWGRESEQFF. The DNA of the CDR3 is TGTGCCAGCAGCTTATGGGGGCGGGAGAGTGAGCAGTTCTTC. Filled out from reference TRBV2 and TRBJ2-1, the complete variable domain reads EPEVTQTPSHQVTQMGQEVILRCVPISNHLYFYWYRQILGQKVEFLVSFYNNEISEKSEIFDDQFSVERPDGSNFTLKIRSTKLEDSAMYFCASSLWGRESEQFFGPGTRLTVL.

This clone was counted a single time. This sample includes further DNA sequences coding for the same CDR3. The chain uses TRBV6-1 and TRBJ1-1; D gene unclear. Trimming removed 6 bases from V and 1 base from J, with 3 bases in between. CDR1 MNHNS and CDR2 SASEGT come from the germline V gene. The CDR3 covers 11 residues. Here the CDR3 DNA reads TGTGCCAGCAGAGCGAACACTGAAGCTTTCTTT. Protein: CASRANTEAFF.

The chain couples TRBV4-1 to TRBJ1-2; unclear D gene. In germline, CDR1 is MGHRA, CDR2 YSYEKL. Trimming left V 2 bases short and J 0 bases short, with 13 bases between. This CDR3 spans 16 amino acids. CDR3: CASSQWFGGANYGYTF. In DNA, the CDR3 is TGCGCCAGCAGCCAATGGTTCGGCGGAGCTAACTATGGCTACACCTTC.

V usage is TRBV5-4 and J usage is TRBJ2-5; possible D gene TRBD2, 6 bases. Per germline, CDR1 SGHNT and CDR2 YYREEE (reference sequence). Trimming shortened V by 4 bases and J by 3 bases, and 13 bases separated the two germline ends. The CDR3 loop spans 14 amino acids. The CDR3 DNA reads TGTGCCAGCAGCCCTGGGACTCAGAAAGAGACCCAGTACTTC. As protein: CASSPGTQKETQYF.

The chain is built from TRBV19 and TRBJ1-1, with D possibly matching TRBD1 (6 bases). The CDR3 is made up of 13 amino acids. The V gene lost 3 bases and the J gene lost 6 bases, with 11 bases spanning the gap. Germline CDR1 reads LNHDA; CDR2 reads SQIVND (reference sequence). CDR3 bases: TGTGCCAGTAGTATTGAGTACAGGGCTGAAGCTTTCTTT. Encoded protein: CASSIEYRAEAFF.

The chain carries TRBV29-1 and TRBJ1-2; possibly TRBD1 for D (6 bases). CDR1 is SQVTM and CDR2 is ANQGSEA in the germline V gene. The CDR3 has 11 residues. Trimming removed 5 bases at V and 6 bases at J, with 10 bases between. For the CDR3, the DNA is TGCAGCGTTCGCGGGGGGCATGGCTACACCTTC. Residues: CSVRGGHGYTF.

This clone is a singleton in its sample. The CDR3 region has the DNA TGTGCCAGCAGCCAAACTTACTCCGGGACAGGTTTGAGTAGGCAGTACTTC. Encoded protein: CASSQTYSGTGLSRQYF. This chain joins TRBV11-2 and TRBJ2-7, with TRBD1 matching 8 bases. CDR3 length: 17 residues. The V segment lost 5 bases and the J segment 9 bases; nucleotides outside the gene matches: 21. From germline, CDR1 is SGHAT and CDR2 FQNNGV.

V is TRBV6-6 and J is TRBJ1-5, with D perhaps matching TRBD1 (6 bases). This CDR3 comprises 16 residues. Trimming took 4 bases from V and 7 from J, leaving 20 bases between them. Germline lookup yields CDR1 MNHNY and CDR2 SVGAGI (reference sequence). The CDR3 DNA reads TGTGCCAGCAGTTCCCGGGCGGGGGGGCGTGGGCAGCCCCAGCATTTT. Protein: CASSSRAGGRGQPQHF.

The chain joins TRBV6-5 to TRBJ2-7; the match to TRBD2 covers 7 bases. Germline CDR1 MNHEY, CDR2 SVGAGI. With 6 bases clipped from V and 2 bases from J, the junction kept 10 bases outside the gene matches. The CDR3 has 15 residues. DNA of the CDR3: TGTGCCAGCAGCCATCGGTCTAGCGGCCCCTACGAGCAGTACTTC. Translation: CASSHRSSGPYEQYF.

Worth noting for this clone: An end of the junction does not agree with germline; a read error may underlie this. This sequence joins TRBV7-9 and TRBJ2-3; no reliable D call. Germline CDR1 SEHNR, CDR2 FQNEAQ (reference sequence). CDR3 size: 12 residues. The CDR3 nucleotides are TGTTCCAGCAGCTATATCACAGATACGCAGTATTTT. Encoded protein: CSSSYITDTQYF.

This chain uses TRBV21-1 with TRBJ2-1; the D call in the table, TRBD2, was not verified against the DNA. TRBV21-1 is shown as a pseudogene. The CDR3 consists of 20 residues. The CDR3 DNA is TGTGCCAGCAGCAAAGCCCCCGGGACTAGCTTGCTAATCACCTACAATGAGCAGTTCTTC. Translation gives CASSKAPGTSLLITYNEQFF.

The sample holds a few counts of this clone. The chain couples TRBV4-1 to TRBJ1-1; TRBD1 matches 12 bases. CDR1 MGHRA and CDR2 YSYEKL come from the germline V gene. The V segment lost 4 bases and the J segment 3 bases; nucleotides outside the gene matches: 12. This CDR3 has 18 amino acids. For the CDR3, the DNA is TGCGCCAGCAGCCTCGACGGGGGACAGGGGGCTTGGGACACTGAAGCTTTCTTT. Translated, it gives CASSLDGGQGAWDTEAFF.

This chain connects TRBV19 to TRBJ2-1; TRBD2 aligns across 9 bases. The germline V gene has CDR1 LNHDA and CDR2 SQIVND (reference sequence). The CDR3 is made up of 14 amino acids. The trim removed 6 bases at V and 7 bases at J, leaving 7 bases unmatched. The CDR3, as DNA: TGTGCCAGTAGCCCAGGACTAGCGACGAATGAGCAGTTCTTC. It is translated as CASSPGLATNEQFF.

In nucleotides, the CDR3 is TGTGCCAGCAGTCTCTCATCTTCCGGCAGGGGTCTCAACGAGCAGTACTTC. Protein: CASSLSSSGRGLNEQYF. The chain has TRBV28 and TRBJ2-5; a weak D match, TRBD1 (6 bases). The J call may be faulty, since TRBJ2-7 better matches the DNA end. The V gene's germline CDR1 is MDHEN and CDR2 SYDVKM. CDR3 length: 17 residues.

The chain carries TRBV10-1 and TRBJ2-7; 7 nucleotides agree with TRBD1. Germline trimming cut 2 bases from V and 9 bases from J; bases unmatched to any gene: 10. Per germline, CDR1 WNHNN and CDR2 SYGVQD (reference sequence). This CDR3 spans 14 amino acids. Written as DNA, the CDR3 is TGCGCCAGCAGTGAGCTGAGGCAGGGGGTTAGGCAGTACTTC. Translated, it gives CASSELRQGVRQYF.

The chain combines TRBV7-9 with TRBJ2-1; D remains unclear. This CDR3 is 12 amino acids long. From germline, CDR1 is SEHNR and CDR2 FQNEAQ (reference sequence). The germline V and J ends were trimmed by 4 bases and 6 bases, with 7 bases remaining between them. Here the CDR3 reads CASSSLLNEQFF. For the CDR3, the DNA is TGTGCCAGCAGCTCCCTTCTCAATGAGCAGTTCTTC.

The J gene is TRBJ2-3, the V gene TRBV19; 9 positions match TRBD2. CDR1 LNHDA and CDR2 SQIVND come from the germline V gene (reference sequence). The CDR3 is 14 residues long. With V trimmed by 5 bases and J by 4 bases, 4 bases remained unmatched. The CDR3 loop is CASSLTSGADTQYF. In DNA, the CDR3 is TGTGCCAGTAGTTTGACTAGCGGAGCAGATACGCAGTATTTT.

In its sample, this clone was seen a few times. One end of the junction varies from germline; a read error may be responsible. The chain carries TRBV7-9 and TRBJ1-5; no reliable D call. CDR1 is SEHNR and CDR2 is FQNEAQ in the germline V gene (reference sequence). The CDR3 is made up of 13 amino acids. CDR3 region: CSSSLGLTQPQHF. Here the CDR3 DNA reads TGTTCCAGCAGTCTTGGGCTTACCCAGCCCCAGCATTTT.

This clone was detected only a few times. The genes are TRBV7-2 and TRBJ1-2; 7 bases line up with TRBD1. There are 13 residues in the CDR3. CDR1 and CDR2 (germline): SGHTA, FQGNSA. V was clipped by 3 bases and J by 9 bases; unmatched bases: 7. This CDR3 is CASSLNTDRRYTF. The CDR3 DNA is TGTGCCAGCAGCTTGAATACGGACAGGCGCTACACCTTC.

The V and J genes are TRBV6-4 and TRBJ2-7, with D possibly being TRBD2 (5 bases). V gave up 0 bases and J gave up 0 bases, with 24 bases separating them. The CDR3 runs 20 residues. The V gene's germline CDR1 is MRHNA and CDR2 SNTAGT. CDR3 loop: CASSDSGFPVLGYLSYEQYF. DNA for the CDR3: TGTGCCAGCAGTGACTCCGGGTTTCCCGTACTAGGTTATCTCTCCTACGAGCAGTACTTC.

The chain employs TRBV10-3 and TRBJ1-2; D possibly corresponds to TRBD1 (6 bases). Germline-derived CDR1 and CDR2 are ENHRY and SYGVKD. Trimming pared 10 bases from V and 0 bases from J, leaving 15 bases between. The CDR3 loop spans 14 amino acids. In DNA, the CDR3 is TGTGCCACGTCCGGACAGACCTCTAACTATGGCTACACCTTC. This codes for CATSGQTSNYGYTF.

The chain couples TRBV6-1 to TRBJ1-1; a weak D match, TRBD1 (6 bases). V was cut by 1 base and J by 0 bases, with 9 bases left in between. Germline CDR1 reads MNHNS; CDR2 reads SASEGT. The CDR3 sequence is 15 residues long. The CDR3 spells CASSEGTALNTEAFF. The CDR3 DNA is TGTGCCAGCAGTGAAGGGACAGCTCTGAACACTGAAGCTTTCTTT.

This clone has a single count. CDR3 protein: CASRVELYTEAFF. CDR3 nucleotides: TGTGCCAGCAGAGTAGAACTTTACACTGAAGCTTTCTTT. The chain links TRBV28 to TRBJ1-1; D not resolved. Germline CDR1 is MDHEN and CDR2 is SYDVKM. Trimming removed 6 bases at V and 3 bases at J, with 11 bases between. The CDR3 has 13 residues. Drawing the rest from reference TRBV28 and TRBJ1-1, the complete variable domain is DVKVTQSSRYLVKRTGEKVFLECVQDMDHENMFWYRQDPGLGLRLIYFSYDVKMKEKGDIPEGYSVSREKKERFSLILESASTNQTSMYLCASRVELYTEAFFGQGTRLTVV.

V and J are TRBV7-9 and TRBJ2-2, with 7 bases identical to TRBD1. The CDR3 totals 15 residues. Germline V gene sequence: CDR1 SEHNR, CDR2 FQNEAQ (reference sequence). J gave up 5 bases and V 3 bases, and 6 bases lay outside the gene matches. The CDR3 region is CASSFPGQLTGELFF. CDR3 DNA: TGTGCCAGCAGCTTCCCGGGACAGCTGACCGGGGAGCTGTTTTTT.